This TCR beta chain was recovered during a study of T cell responses to AZD1222 COVID-19 vaccine. General study points: Repertoires were obtained only post-peak T cell response. Close to half of spike-specific TCRs reportedly recognize unmutated variant regions. Vaccine-associated CD4 TCRs spanned spike, dominant at 160-218 and 743-854.

Measured with immunoSEQ multiplex PCR; TCRdb has only the in-frame clones, and not every one. This sample has 100,000 or so clones, with about 95% found just once. As to this clone: Its antigen is currently unknown.

Germline V gene lookup returns CDR1 MDHEN and CDR2 SYDVKM. Deletions cut 3 bases from V and 4 bases from J, with 13 bases between. CDR3 size: 15 residues. The sequence came from an adult in good health. This chain joins TRBV28 and TRBJ1-5; perhaps TRBD1 as D (5 bases). The material was peripheral blood, obtained on day 0 of AZD1222 vaccination. The CDR3 nucleotides read TGTGCCAGCAGTTTTTCGGGACGGAATAATCAGCCCCAGCATTTT. This encodes CASSFSGRNNQPQHF.